The clone carrying this T cell receptor beta chain was found a few times. Its antigen is currently unknown. The sample comes from a study of T cells in Graves' hyperthyroidism and ophthalmopathy. Overall study findings and caveats: A model built on 13 V-J features separated ophthalmopathy from stable hyperthyroidism. The model made its ophthalmopathy prediction, and onset followed a median approximately 7 months later.

The investigators amplified TCR beta CDR3 regions from RNA transcripts. Using the HTBI primer set, a first-round RT-PCR was run on the TCR CDR3. Via MiXCR, TCRdb re-called the multiplex PCR reads, giving one row per CDR3 protein. The data show more than 500,000 distinct CDR3 sequences, over 35% seen once. Uncontrolled infection, other autoimmune disease, pregnancy or lactation excluded patients. Germline CDR1 GTSNPN, CDR2 SVGIG (reference sequence). V lost 2 bases and J lost 0, with 11 bases in between. The CDR3 is made up of 15 amino acids. The TCR was taken from an adult woman with Graves' disease, either hyperthyroidism or ophthalmopathy (not recorded which). Specimen: peripheral blood or thyroid tissue (not recorded which). The chain has TRBV30 and TRBJ1-3; D unresolved. The CDR3 DNA follows: TGTGCCTGGAGTCGAACGGGGAGCTCTGGAAACACCATATATTTT. Translation: CAWSRTGSSGNTIYF.